Listed here are 11 T cell receptor beta chains from one sample, sequenced in a study of blood T cell repertoires in COVID-19. Data came from immunoSEQ multiplex PCR; TCRdb stores just in-frame clones and leaves some out. The sample consists of roughly 250,000 clones, about 87% of them appearing once. The source material was PBMCs or T cells enriched from blood (not recorded which). Receptors were obtained from a woman between 45 and 60 years old who had recovered from COVID-19.

This clone was detected only once. The gene calls are TRBV18 and TRBJ2-2, with 7 bases that match TRBD2. The CDR3 totals 16 residues. The trim removed 1 base at V and 0 bases at J, leaving 2 bases unmatched. The germline V gene has CDR1 KGHSH and CDR2 LQKENI. The CDR3 spells CASSPLAGANTGELFF. The CDR3 DNA reads as TGTGCCAGCTCACCACTAGCGGGCGCGAACACCGGGGAGCTGTTTTTT.

The chain couples TRBV5-4 to TRBJ2-1, with 9 bases fitting TRBD2. The CDR3 spans 16 residues. The trim removed 2 bases at V and 6 bases at J, leaving 9 bases unmatched. Germline values: CDR1 SGHNT, CDR2 YYREEE (reference sequence). CDR3 in DNA: TGTGCCAGCAGCTTTTCGGCGGGAGGGGGTCCCAATGAGCAGTTCTTC. Protein sequence: CASSFSAGGGPNEQFF.

This chain links TRBV9 with TRBJ1-1; D is unclear. Between the trimmed V and J ends, which lost 2 bases and 5 bases, there was a span of 10 bases. This CDR3 comprises 13 residues. The germline V gene has CDR1 SGDLS and CDR2 YYNGEE. CDR3 coding DNA: TGTGCCAGCAGCGTCCGTCCTAATACTGAAGCTTTCTTT. Translation gives CASSVRPNTEAFF.

The genes are TRBV4-1 and TRBJ1-6; 11 bases fit TRBD1. CDR1 is MGHRA and CDR2 is YSYEKL in the germline V gene. The CDR3 covers 16 residues. After removal of 0 bases from V and 10 bases from J, the junction contained 5 bases not matched to a gene. The CDR3 DNA reads TGCGCCAGCAGCCAAGAAGGGACAGGGGGAGGCTCACCCCTCCACTTT. It yields the protein CASSQEGTGGGSPLHF.

The chain has TRBV5-8 and TRBJ1-4; 8 nucleotides agree with TRBD1. V dropped 4 bases and J dropped 2; count of bases not matched to a gene: 7. There are 16 residues in the CDR3. The germline V gene encodes CDR1 SGHTS and CDR2 YDEGEE. CDR3 coding DNA: TGTGCCAGCAGCCATTCAGGGGGCACTACTAATGAAAAACTGTTTTTT. This gives the protein CASSHSGGTTNEKLFF.

V usage is TRBV5-4 and J usage is TRBJ2-2, with unresolved D. The CDR3 length is 14 residues. The germline CDR1 and CDR2 sequences are SGHNT and YYREEE (reference sequence). Trimming took 0 bases from V and 6 from J, leaving 9 bases between them. CDR3 bases: TGTGCCAGCAGCTTGGGAGTCGCATCCGGGGAGCTGTTTTTT. Its translation is CASSLGVASGELFF.

The chain carries TRBV6-5 and TRBJ2-3; TRBD1 aligns across 8 bases. V lost 0 bases to trimming and J lost 5 bases; unmatched junction nucleotides: 4. CDR3 length equals 15 residues. Per the germline V gene, CDR1 is MNHEY and CDR2 is SVGAGI. CDR3 bases: TGTGCCAGCAGTTACTCCGGACAGGGCGGAGATACGCAGTATTTT. This encodes CASSYSGQGGDTQYF.

The rearrangement links TRBV30 to TRBJ1-1, with 7 bases fitting TRBD1. V shed 4 bases, J shed 1 base, and the junction held 6 bases outside the gene matches. CDR3 length: 14 amino acids. CDR1 is GTSNPN, CDR2 SVGIG, per germline (reference sequence). The CDR3 reads CAWTPDRENTEAFF. CDR3 DNA sequence: TGTGCCTGGACCCCAGACAGGGAGAACACTGAAGCTTTCTTT.

This clone showed up just once. The V gene is TRBV14, the J gene TRBJ1-1; D unclear. CDR1 SGHDN and CDR2 FVKESK come from the germline V gene. V lost 4 bases and J lost 6, with 15 bases in between. This CDR3 has 14 amino acids. The CDR3 loop reads CASSRDGGRAEAFF. The CDR3, as DNA: TGTGCCAGCAGCCGAGATGGTGGTCGGGCTGAAGCTTTCTTT.

This chain joins TRBV9 and TRBJ2-1; 8 nucleotides line up with TRBD2. Germline CDR1 reads SGDLS; CDR2 reads YYNGEE. V dropped 0 bases and J dropped 4; count of bases not matched to a gene: 3. The length of the CDR3 is 15 residues. CDR3 nucleotides: TGTGCCAGCAGCGTAGTAGCGGGACTGTACAATGAGCAGTTCTTC. It yields the protein CASSVVAGLYNEQFF.

The chain combines TRBV2 with TRBJ1-2, with 8 bases aligning to TRBD1. From germline, CDR1 is SNHLY and CDR2 FYNNEI. The CDR3 extends over 18 amino acids. Trimming took 6 bases from V and 6 from J; bases not matched to a gene: 21. CDR3 protein: CASRDLETGVGIGDGYTF. CDR3 in DNA: TGTGCCAGCAGGGACTTGGAGACAGGGGTCGGGATTGGAGATGGCTACACCTTC.